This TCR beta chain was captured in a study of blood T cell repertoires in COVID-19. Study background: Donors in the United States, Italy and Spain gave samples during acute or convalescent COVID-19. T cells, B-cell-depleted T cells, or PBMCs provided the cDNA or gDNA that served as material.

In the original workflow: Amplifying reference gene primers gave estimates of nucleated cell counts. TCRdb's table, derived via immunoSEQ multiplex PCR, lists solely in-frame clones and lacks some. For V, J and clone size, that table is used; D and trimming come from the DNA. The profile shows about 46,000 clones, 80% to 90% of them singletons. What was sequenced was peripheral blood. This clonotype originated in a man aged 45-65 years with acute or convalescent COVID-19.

CDR3: CASSQTGPNSPLHF. CDR3 DNA sequence: TGTGCCAGCAGCCAGACAGGCCCGAATTCACCCCTCCACTTT. The V call is TRBV6-5, the J call TRBJ1-6, with a possible D match to TRBD1 (6 bases). V was shortened by 6 bases and J by 7 bases, with 13 bases between the two germline ends. The germline CDR1 and CDR2 sequences are MNHEY and SVGAGI. CDR3 size: 14 residues.